The 3 T cell receptor beta chains reported below all come from one sample, sequenced in a study of cytomegalovirus exposure and HLA in healthy donors. The PCR had 60 Vbeta and 13 Jbeta primers. The table came from immunoSEQ multiplex PCR; TCRdb's copy has only in-frame clones and leaves some out. Of about 77,000 clones listed, about four fifths were seen once; the top ten hold about 3.5%. Input material: PBMCs. These receptors all come from a man in his forties in good health and CMV-seronegative.

The J gene is TRBJ1-6, the V gene TRBV18; tentatively, D is TRBD1 (5 bases). V was trimmed by 4 bases and J by 11 bases, leaving 24 bases between them. The CDR3 consists of 17 residues. Germline CDR1 is KGHSH and CDR2 is LQKENI. Here the CDR3 DNA reads TGTGCCAGCTCACTTCCGGCAGGGATTGGAGCGAAGGCACCCCTCCACTTT. Translating gives CASSLPAGIGAKAPLHF.

This clone was observed a handful of times. The rearrangement joins TRBV7-8 to TRBJ1-5, with TRBD1 as a possible D gene (5 bases). Trimming pared 6 bases from V and 6 bases from J, leaving 9 bases between. In germline, CDR1 is SGHVS, CDR2 FQNEAQ. The CDR3 spans 12 residues. The CDR3 bases are TGTGCCAGCAGTTGGGGGGGTCAGCCCCAGCATTTT. It is translated as CASSWGGQPQHF.

The V call is TRBV30, the J call TRBJ1-5, with 10 bases identical to TRBD1. Germline V gene sequence: CDR1 GTSNPN, CDR2 SVGIG (reference sequence). V was pared by 1 base and J by 5 bases, with 5 bases of the junction left unmatched. CDR3 size: 15 residues. This chain's CDR3 is CAWSAGTGVDQPQHF. DNA for the CDR3: TGTGCCTGGAGTGCCGGGACAGGGGTTGATCAGCCCCAGCATTTT.